This T cell receptor (beta chain) was identified during a study of T cell responses to AZD1222 COVID-19 vaccine. Study findings and constraints: Across spike, vaccine-associated CD4 TCRs were found, dominant at 160-218 and 743-854. Sampled repertoires all dated from after the peak T cell response.

A note on this clone: As yet, its antigen is unknown.

CDR3 length: 15 amino acids. Looked up from germline, CDR1 is MNHEY and CDR2 is SMNVEV (reference sequence). V was pared by 0 bases and J by 4 bases, with 7 bases between. Method: immunoSEQ multiplex PCR; TCRdb's copy keeps in-frame clones and lacks some. The sample records around 250,000 clones, approximately 93% being singletons. The sample here was peripheral blood, taken on day 0 of AZD1222 vaccination. This clonotype was sampled from an adult in good health. The V gene is TRBV27, the J gene TRBJ1-6; D gene unclear. CDR3 in amino acids: CASSLSPAYNSPLHF. The CDR3 coding sequence is TGTGCCAGCAGTTTATCGCCGGCATATAATTCACCCCTCCACTTT.